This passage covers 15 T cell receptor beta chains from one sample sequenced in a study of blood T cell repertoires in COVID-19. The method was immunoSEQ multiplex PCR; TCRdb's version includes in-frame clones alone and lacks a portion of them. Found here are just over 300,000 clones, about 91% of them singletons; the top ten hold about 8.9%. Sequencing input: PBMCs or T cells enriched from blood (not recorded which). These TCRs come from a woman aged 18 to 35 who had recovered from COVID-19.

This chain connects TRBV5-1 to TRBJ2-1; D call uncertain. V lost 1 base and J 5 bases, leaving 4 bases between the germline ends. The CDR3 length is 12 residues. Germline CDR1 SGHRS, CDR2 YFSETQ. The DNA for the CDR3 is TGCGCCAGCAGCTTGCCGGACAATGAGCAGTTCTTC. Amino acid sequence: CASSLPDNEQFF.

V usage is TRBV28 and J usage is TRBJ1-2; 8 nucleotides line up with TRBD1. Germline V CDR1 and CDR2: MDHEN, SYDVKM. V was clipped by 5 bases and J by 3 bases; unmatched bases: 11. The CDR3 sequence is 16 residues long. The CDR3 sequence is CASSLSPQGADYGYTF. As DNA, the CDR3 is TGTGCCAGCAGTCTCTCGCCCCAGGGGGCGGACTATGGCTACACCTTC.

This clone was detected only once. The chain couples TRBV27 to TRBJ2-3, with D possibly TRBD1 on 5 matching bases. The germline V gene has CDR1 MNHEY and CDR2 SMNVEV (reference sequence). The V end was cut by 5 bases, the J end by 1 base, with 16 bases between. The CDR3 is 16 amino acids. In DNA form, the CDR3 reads TGTGCCAGCAGTCCCGATAGGGGTTGGGGCACAGATACGCAGTATTTT. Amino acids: CASSPDRGWGTDTQYF.

The CDR3 region has the DNA TGTGCCAGCAGTTACGAAGGGGGAAATCAGCCCCAGCATTTT. Translation: CASSYEGGNQPQHF. The rearrangement uses TRBV6-5 and TRBJ1-5; tentative D call: TRBD1 (6 bases). CDR1 MNHEY and CDR2 SVGAGI come from the germline V gene. The V gene lost 2 bases and the J gene lost 4 bases, with 9 bases spanning the gap. This CDR3 has 14 residues.

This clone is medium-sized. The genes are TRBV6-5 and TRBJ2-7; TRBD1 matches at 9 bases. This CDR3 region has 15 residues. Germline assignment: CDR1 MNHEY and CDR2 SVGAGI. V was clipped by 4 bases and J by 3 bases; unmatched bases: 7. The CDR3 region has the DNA TGTGCCAGCAGTTCCCCGGGACAGGGTTTCTACGAGCAGTACTTC. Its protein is CASSSPGQGFYEQYF.

DNA of the CDR3: TGTGCCAGCAGTTTATCCTTTGGGGGCGCGAGCAATCAGCCCCAGCATTTT. This translates into CASSLSFGGASNQPQHF. The chain employs TRBV27 and TRBJ1-5, with D possibly being TRBD1 (6 bases). Trimming removed 0 bases from V and 1 base from J, with 13 bases in between. This CDR3 spans 17 amino acids. Germline V lookup: CDR1 MNHEY, CDR2 SMNVEV (reference sequence).

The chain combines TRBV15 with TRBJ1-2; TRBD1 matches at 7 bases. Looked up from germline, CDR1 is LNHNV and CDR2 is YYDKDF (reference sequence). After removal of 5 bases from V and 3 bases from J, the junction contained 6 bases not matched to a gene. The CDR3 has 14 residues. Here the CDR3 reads CATSRDREDYGYTF. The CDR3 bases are TGTGCCACCAGCCGCGACAGGGAGGACTATGGCTACACCTTC.

CDR3 region: CASSHRHLQGAFTEAFF. CDR3 DNA: TGCGCCAGCAGCCACCGACACCTACAGGGGGCGTTCACTGAAGCTTTCTTT. The rearrangement uses TRBV4-1 and TRBJ1-1, with 9 positions matching TRBD1. Germline V gene sequence: CDR1 MGHRA, CDR2 YSYEKL. CDR3 length: 17 residues. V dropped 3 bases and J dropped 4; count of bases not matched to a gene: 12.

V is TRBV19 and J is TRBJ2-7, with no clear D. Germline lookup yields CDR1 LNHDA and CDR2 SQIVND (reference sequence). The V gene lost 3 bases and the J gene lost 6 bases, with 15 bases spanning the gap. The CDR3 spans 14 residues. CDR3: CASSIGQSLAEQYF. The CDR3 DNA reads TGTGCCAGTAGTATCGGTCAGTCCTTAGCCGAGCAGTACTTC.

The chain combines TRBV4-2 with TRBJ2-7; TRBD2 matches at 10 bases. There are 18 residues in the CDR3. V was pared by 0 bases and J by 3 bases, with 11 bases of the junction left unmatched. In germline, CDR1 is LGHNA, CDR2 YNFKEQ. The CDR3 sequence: CASSQDRSGLAVNYEQYF. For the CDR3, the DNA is TGTGCCAGCAGCCAAGACCGGTCAGGACTAGCGGTTAACTACGAGCAGTACTTC.

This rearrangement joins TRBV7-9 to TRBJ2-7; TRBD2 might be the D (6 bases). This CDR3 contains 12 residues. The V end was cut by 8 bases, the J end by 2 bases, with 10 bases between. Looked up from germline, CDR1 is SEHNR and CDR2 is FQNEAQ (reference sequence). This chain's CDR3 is CASSAGTYEQYF. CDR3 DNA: TGTGCCAGCTCTGCGGGGACCTACGAGCAGTACTTC.

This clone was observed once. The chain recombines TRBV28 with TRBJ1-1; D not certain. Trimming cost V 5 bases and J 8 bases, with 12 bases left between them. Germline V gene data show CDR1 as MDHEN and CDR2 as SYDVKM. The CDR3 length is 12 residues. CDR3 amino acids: CASSPLSSEAFF. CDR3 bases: TGTGCCAGCAGTCCCCTCTCCTCCGAAGCTTTCTTT.

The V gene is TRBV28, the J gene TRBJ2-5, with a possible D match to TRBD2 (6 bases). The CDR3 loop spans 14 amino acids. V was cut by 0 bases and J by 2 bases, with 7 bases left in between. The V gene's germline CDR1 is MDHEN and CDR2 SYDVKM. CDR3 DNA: TGTGCCAGCAGTTTATGCCTAGCGCAAGAGACCCAGTACTTC. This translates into CASSLCLAQETQYF.

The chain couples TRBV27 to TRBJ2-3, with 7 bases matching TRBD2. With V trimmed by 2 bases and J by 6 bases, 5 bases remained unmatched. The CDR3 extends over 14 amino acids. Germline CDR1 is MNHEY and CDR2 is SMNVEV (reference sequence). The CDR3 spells CASSLLAAVDTQYF. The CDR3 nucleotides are TGTGCCAGCAGTTTACTAGCGGCAGTGGATACGCAGTATTTT.

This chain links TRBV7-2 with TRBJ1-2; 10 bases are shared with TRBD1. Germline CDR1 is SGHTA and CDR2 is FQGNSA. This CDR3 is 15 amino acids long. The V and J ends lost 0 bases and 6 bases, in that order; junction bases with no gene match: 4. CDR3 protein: CASSLAATGGHGYTF. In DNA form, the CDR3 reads TGTGCCAGCAGCTTAGCGGCGACAGGGGGCCATGGCTACACCTTC.